This T cell receptor (beta chain) is drawn from a study of T-cell reconstitution after alpha-beta-depleted transplantation in children. Per germline, CDR1 DFQATT and CDR2 SNEGSKA (reference sequence). V was trimmed by 0 bases and J by 3 bases, leaving 12 bases between them. CDR3 size: 14 residues. Preparation of the TCRbeta library was carried out with unique molecular identifiers. TCRdb recomputed calls from the PCR reads with MiXCR, one row per CDR3 protein. Of about 540,000 distinct CDR3 sequences in the sample, around 16% were seen once. The chain recombines TRBV20-1 with TRBJ2-7; D uncertain. The sequencing used PBMCs from the stem cell graft donor, collected from the stem cell graft. This TCR derives from a human donor who donated a stem cell graft to a child with acute lymphoblastic leukemia. CDR3: CSARDSPLLYEQYF. DNA for the CDR3: TGCAGTGCTAGAGACTCTCCCCTCCTCTACGAGCAGTACTTC.